The 14 T cell receptor beta chains presented below share a single source sample, sequenced in a study of beta chain features in type 1 diabetes (dated by TCRdb to the late 2010s). The research as a whole found: A moderate but significant shortening of TCRB CDR3 length was observed in type 1 diabetes patients in all four CD4+ subsets.

No antigen has been assigned to these receptors. The library came from the immunoSEQ multiplex PCR assay. The entire isolated RNA was reverse transcribed using the High Capacity cDNA Reverse Transcription Kit, and thus expressed TCRB transcripts were sequenced. In TCRdb, the immuneACCESS table is reduced to in-frame sequences with V and J assigned. These tables do not hold every clone; where another copy was compared, an unresolved V gene accounts for under half, and the others remain unexplained. In all, the sample holds under 850,000 clones, and roughly an eighth of those were seen once. The ten largest clones represent approximately 0.022% of the sample. Sample: naive CD4+ T cells from blood. The cell subset or site label, as the study defines it: true naive CD4+ T cells. The source of these receptors is a man between 18 and 35 years old with type 1 diabetes.

The chain joins TRBV13 to TRBJ1-2; weak D call: TRBD1 (5 bases). The CDR3 covers 15 residues. Germline V CDR1 and CDR2: PRHDT, FYEKMQ (reference sequence). V was shortened by 4 bases and J by 3 bases, with 15 bases between the two germline ends. CDR3 nucleotides: TGTGCCAGCAGCTGGGGACCCACTCGGGACTATGGCTACACCTTC. Translated, it gives CASSWGPTRDYGYTF.

This clone came up a few times. This chain joins TRBV6-6 and TRBJ1-5, with TRBD1 matching 8 bases. Germline values: CDR1 MNHNY, CDR2 SVGAGI (reference sequence). After removal of 6 bases from V and 2 bases from J, the junction contained 3 bases not matched to a gene. The CDR3 totals 14 residues. The CDR3 reads CASSDRGGNQPQHF. CDR3 DNA: TGTGCCAGCAGCGACAGGGGTGGCAATCAGCCCCAGCATTTT.

This chain connects TRBV7-9 to TRBJ1-6; D perhaps matches TRBD1 (5 bases). The CDR3 is made up of 16 amino acids. From germline, CDR1 is SEHNR and CDR2 FQNEAQ (reference sequence). V was pared by 1 base and J by 7 bases, with 14 bases between. CDR3 amino acids: CASSLEVGTGNSPLHF. The DNA of the CDR3 is TGTGCCAGCAGCTTAGAGGTGGGGACGGGAAATTCACCCCTCCACTTT.

This clone has a handful of counts. J is TRBJ1-4 and V is TRBV18; no definite D call. Germline V gene lookup returns CDR1 KGHSH and CDR2 LQKENI. The length of the CDR3 is 14 residues. V shed 3 bases and J shed 6 bases, with 11 bases lying between them. CDR3: CASSPNLSDEKLFF. The CDR3 coding sequence is TGTGCCAGCTCACCGAATCTGTCCGATGAAAAACTGTTTTTT.

This rearrangement joins TRBV7-9 to TRBJ1-1; unclear D gene. Germline V gene sequence: CDR1 SEHNR, CDR2 FQNEAQ (reference sequence). This CDR3 contains 12 residues. The V and J ends lost 7 bases and 0 bases respectively, with 6 bases between them. CDR3: CASTLMNTEAFF. The CDR3 DNA reads TGTGCCAGCACCCTAATGAACACTGAAGCTTTCTTT.

This clone showed up just a few times. The V and J genes are TRBV2 and TRBJ2-1, with a weak D call TRBD2 (6 bases). V lost 1 base, J lost 7 bases, and 8 bases lay in between. Germline loops: CDR1 SNHLY, CDR2 FYNNEI. CDR3 size: 13 residues. The CDR3 region is CASSEEEGNEQFF. CDR3 coding DNA: TGTGCCAGCAGTGAAGAGGAGGGTAATGAGCAGTTCTTC. The whole variable domain, filled in from reference TRBV2 and TRBJ2-1, reads EPEVTQTPSHQVTQMGQEVILRCVPISNHLYFYWYRQILGQKVEFLVSFYNNEISEKSEIFDDQFSVERPDGSNFTLKIRSTKLEDSAMYFCASSEEEGNEQFFGPGTRLTVL.

This clone was detected once. This CDR3 is CASSLMGGQGSYEQYF. The DNA for the CDR3 is TGTGCCAGCAGTCTCATGGGGGGACAGGGGTCCTACGAGCAGTACTTC. The chain uses TRBV5-4 and TRBJ2-7; 10 nucleotides align to TRBD1. The CDR3 has 16 amino acids. V gave up 5 bases and J gave up 1 base; unmatched junction bases: 9. Germline V gene lookup returns CDR1 SGHNT and CDR2 YYREEE (reference sequence). Supplemented by reference TRBV5-4 and TRBJ2-7, the full variable domain reads ETGVTQSPTHLIKTRGQQVTLRCSSQSGHNTVSWYQQALGQGPQFIFQYYREEENGRGNFPPRFSGLQFPNYSSELNVNALELDDSALYLCASSLMGGQGSYEQYFGPGTRLTVT.

This clone has more than one count but fewer than ten. The chain is built from TRBV5-1 and TRBJ2-1, with TRBD2 matching 14 bases. V shed 3 bases, J shed 0 bases, and the junction held 8 bases outside the gene matches. Germline V lookup: CDR1 SGHRS, CDR2 YFSETQ. This CDR3 contains 19 residues. The CDR3 DNA sequence: TGCGCCAGCAGCTCCGGACTAGCGGGGGGCGCGAGCTCCTACAATGAGCAGTTCTTC. Its protein product is CASSSGLAGGASSYNEQFF.

This clone was observed a few times. The CDR3 loop is CAWSTEVGSGYTF. In nucleotides, the CDR3 is TGTGCCTGGTCCACGGAGGTGGGGTCGGGCTACACCTTC. The V gene is TRBV30, the J gene TRBJ1-2; no reliable D call. In germline, CDR1 is GTSNPN, CDR2 SVGIG (reference sequence). V was clipped by 5 bases and J by 8 bases, with 18 bases between them. The CDR3 runs to 13 residues.

The chain links TRBV10-3 to TRBJ1-5, with D hard to call. CDR1 is ENHRY and CDR2 is SYGVKD in the germline V gene. Trimming shortened V by 2 bases and J by 3 bases, and 2 bases separated the two germline ends. The CDR3 extends over 12 amino acids. The CDR3 sequence is CAISEANQPQHF. In DNA form, the CDR3 reads TGTGCCATCAGTGAGGCCAATCAGCCCCAGCATTTT.

This clone has only a few counts. DNA of the CDR3: TGTGCCAGCAGAATGACTAGCGGGGGACTCGGAGAGACCCAGTACTTC. This encodes CASRMTSGGLGETQYF. This chain uses TRBV2 with TRBJ2-5, with 12 bases lining up with TRBD2. CDR1 and CDR2 (germline): SNHLY, FYNNEI. The trim removed 6 bases at V and 4 bases at J, leaving 9 bases unmatched. The CDR3 has 16 residues.

This chain's CDR3 is CASSQNRETQYF. As DNA, the CDR3 is TGTGCCAGCAGCCAAAACCGAGAGACCCAGTACTTC. J is TRBJ2-5 and V is TRBV14; D ambiguous. Per germline, CDR1 SGHDN and CDR2 FVKESK. V was clipped by 2 bases and J by 4 bases, with 5 bases between them. The CDR3 is 12 amino acids.

This clone was seen more than once but under ten times. V usage is TRBV6-5 and J usage is TRBJ2-4; D is uncertain. Per germline, CDR1 MNHEY and CDR2 SVGAGI. V was cut by 5 bases and J by 1 base, with 9 bases left in between. This CDR3 spans 14 amino acids. The CDR3 DNA reads TGTGCCAGCAGTCTTTTACGGGCCAAAAACATTCAGTACTTC. Its protein product is CASSLLRAKNIQYF.

This clone has only a few counts. V usage is TRBV7-9 and J usage is TRBJ1-5, with 7 bases fitting TRBD1. CDR1 SEHNR and CDR2 FQNEAQ come from the germline V gene (reference sequence). The CDR3 has 13 amino acids. After removal of 5 bases from V and 8 bases from J, the junction contained 6 bases not matched to a gene. The chain's CDR3 is CASSQDRDKPQHF. In DNA form, the CDR3 reads TGTGCCAGCAGCCAAGACAGGGATAAGCCCCAGCATTTT.